This entry lists 8 T cell receptor beta chains sequenced from one sample in a study of CD8 T cells in ankylosing spondylitis. Notes on the study in general: What seemed typical of ankylosing spondylitis blood was a TCR beta motif built from 8 or 9 highly homologous variants.

These receptors' antigens are unknown. One entry per CDR3 protein results from TCRdb running MiXCR on the 5' RACE reads. Here the sample spans approximately 300,000 distinct CDR3 sequences, 6.5% to 10% being singletons. The sample comprised blood, either unsorted or a sorted T cell fraction (not recorded which). Every receptor here comes from a male donor with ankylosing spondylitis.

The chain uses TRBV5-1 and TRBJ2-6; TRBD1 agrees at 8 bases. CDR3 length: 17 amino acids. Germline V gene sequence: CDR1 SGHRS, CDR2 YFSETQ. J gave up 1 base and V 0 bases, and 3 bases lay outside the gene matches. The CDR3, as DNA: TGCGCCAGCAGCTTGGACGGACAGGGTTCTGGGGCCAACGTCCTGACTTTC. It is translated as CASSLDGQGSGANVLTF.

In its sample, this clonotype was seen a few times. V usage is TRBV7-9 and J usage is TRBJ2-2; D might be TRBD1 (6 bases). CDR3 size: 16 residues. Germline lookup yields CDR1 SEHNR and CDR2 FQNEAQ (reference sequence). Trimming removed 5 bases at V and 0 bases at J, with 13 bases between. Written as DNA, the CDR3 is TGTGCCAGCAGCGCTAGGGACAATCCGAACACCGGGGAGCTGTTTTTT. Protein: CASSARDNPNTGELFF.

The chain employs TRBV7-3 and TRBJ2-1; 8 bases fit TRBD2. CDR3 length: 15 residues. The V gene's germline CDR1 is SGHTA and CDR2 FQGTGA. V was pared by 6 bases and J by 4 bases, with 8 bases of the junction left unmatched. The CDR3 here is CASSLAGSKYNEQFF. The DNA of the CDR3 is TGTGCCAGCAGTTTAGCGGGAAGTAAATACAATGAGCAGTTCTTC.

This clonotype was seen repeatedly, ten times or more. The chain uses TRBV20-1 and TRBJ2-1; D might be TRBD2 (5 bases). CDR1 DFQATT and CDR2 SNEGSKA come from the germline V gene (reference sequence). CDR3 length equals 17 residues. V lost 4 bases, J lost 2 bases, and 21 bases lay in between. The CDR3 spells CSAIPQLAFVPYNEQFF. CDR3 DNA sequence: TGCAGTGCTATCCCCCAGCTAGCCTTCGTCCCCTACAATGAGCAGTTCTTC.

The chain uses TRBV18 and TRBJ2-1, with 10 nucleotides matching TRBD2. V lost 5 bases and J lost 10; bases outside the gene matches: 8. Germline V gives CDR1 KGHSH, CDR2 LQKENI. This CDR3 comprises 14 residues. CDR3 protein: CASSILAGAHEQFF. The DNA for the CDR3 is TGTGCCAGCTCAATCCTAGCGGGAGCTCACGAGCAGTTCTTC.

This clonotype was picked up a small number of times. J is TRBJ2-4 and V is TRBV5-1, with D uncertain. V shed 3 bases and J shed 0 bases, with 7 bases lying between them. Germline assignment: CDR1 SGHRS and CDR2 YFSETQ. The CDR3 contains 14 residues. CDR3 protein: CASSSRIAKNIQYF. Written as DNA, the CDR3 is TGCGCCAGCAGCTCGAGGATAGCCAAAAACATTCAGTACTTC.

The chain has TRBV28 and TRBJ2-7; D is ambiguous. Trimming took off 5 bases at V and 4 bases at J, with 15 bases between the two ends. The germline V gene has CDR1 MDHEN and CDR2 SYDVKM. The CDR3 consists of 14 residues. The CDR3 DNA reads TGTGCCAGCAGTCACCTCAAGCCGCGTTACGAGCAGTACTTC. Translated: CASSHLKPRYEQYF.

Ten or more counts support this clonotype. The gene calls are TRBV5-1 and TRBJ2-3, with a tentative D call TRBD2 (5 bases). The CDR3 has 13 amino acids. The germline V gene has CDR1 SGHRS and CDR2 YFSETQ. V lost 5 bases and J 2 bases, leaving 9 bases between the germline ends. In DNA, the CDR3 is TGCGCCAGCAGGCCGGGGTTCACAGATACGCAGTATTTT. It specifies CASRPGFTDTQYF.